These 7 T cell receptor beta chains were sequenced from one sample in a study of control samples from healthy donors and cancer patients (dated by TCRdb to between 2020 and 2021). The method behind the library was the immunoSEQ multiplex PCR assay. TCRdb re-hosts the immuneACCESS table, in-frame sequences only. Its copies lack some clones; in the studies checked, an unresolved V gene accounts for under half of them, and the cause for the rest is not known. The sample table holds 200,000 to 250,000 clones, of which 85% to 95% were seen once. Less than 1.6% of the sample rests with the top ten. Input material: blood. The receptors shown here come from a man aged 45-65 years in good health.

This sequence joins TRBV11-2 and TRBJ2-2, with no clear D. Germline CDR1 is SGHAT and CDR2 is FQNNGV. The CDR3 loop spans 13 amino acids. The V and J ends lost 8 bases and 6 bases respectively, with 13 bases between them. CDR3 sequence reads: CASGKKKPGELFF. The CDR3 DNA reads TGTGCCAGCGGCAAAAAAAAACCCGGGGAGCTGTTTTTT.

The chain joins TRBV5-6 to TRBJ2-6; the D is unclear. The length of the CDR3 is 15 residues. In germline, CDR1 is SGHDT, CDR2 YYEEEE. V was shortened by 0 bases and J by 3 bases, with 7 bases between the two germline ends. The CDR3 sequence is CASSLEQYGANVLTF. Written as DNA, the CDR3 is TGTGCCAGCAGCTTGGAACAATATGGGGCCAACGTCCTGACTTTC.

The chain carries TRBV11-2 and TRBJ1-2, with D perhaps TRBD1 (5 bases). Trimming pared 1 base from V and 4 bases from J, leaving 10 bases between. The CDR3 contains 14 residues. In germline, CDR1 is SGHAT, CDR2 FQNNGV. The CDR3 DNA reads TGTGCCAGCAGCTTAGGGGACGGCTCCTATGGCTACACCTTC. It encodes CASSLGDGSYGYTF.

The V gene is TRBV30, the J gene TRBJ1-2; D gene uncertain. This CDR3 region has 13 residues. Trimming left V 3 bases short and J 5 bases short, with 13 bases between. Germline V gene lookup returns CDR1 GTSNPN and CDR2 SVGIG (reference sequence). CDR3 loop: CAWRRSDPYGYTF. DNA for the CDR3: TGTGCCTGGAGGAGATCGGACCCTTATGGCTACACCTTC.

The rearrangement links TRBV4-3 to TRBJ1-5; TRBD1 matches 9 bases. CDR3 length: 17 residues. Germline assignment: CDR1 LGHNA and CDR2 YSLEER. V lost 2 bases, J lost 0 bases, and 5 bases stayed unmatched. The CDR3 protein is CASSQNLQGASNQPQHF. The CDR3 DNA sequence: TGCGCCAGCAGCCAAAATTTACAGGGGGCTAGCAATCAGCCCCAGCATTTT.

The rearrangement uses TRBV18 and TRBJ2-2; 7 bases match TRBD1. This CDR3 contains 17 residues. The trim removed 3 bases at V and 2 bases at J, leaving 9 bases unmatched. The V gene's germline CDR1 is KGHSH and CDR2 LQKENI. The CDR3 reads CASSPTTGKANTGELFF. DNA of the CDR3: TGTGCCAGCTCACCGACGACAGGGAAGGCTAACACCGGGGAGCTGTTTTTT.

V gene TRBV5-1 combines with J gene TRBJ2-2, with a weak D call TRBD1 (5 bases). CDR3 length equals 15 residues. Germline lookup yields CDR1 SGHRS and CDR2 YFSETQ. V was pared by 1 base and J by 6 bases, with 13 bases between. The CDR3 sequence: CASSLNRAQAGELFF. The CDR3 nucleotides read TGCGCCAGCAGCTTGAACCGGGCACAGGCCGGGGAGCTGTTTTTT.